These T cell receptor beta chains were read from a single sample in a study of siplizumab effects on memory and regulatory T cells. Method: immunoSEQ multiplex PCR; TCRdb's copy keeps in-frame clones and lacks some. The sample has tens of thousands of clones, about 89% seen once; the top ten hold approximately 30%. What was sequenced was CD8+ T cells sorted from blood. The receptors shown here come from a human donor in good health. The CDR3 runs from the conserved cysteine through the conserved F or W. The D gene is left open where the match is weak. Size is omitted from some rows. Given values are once, few, many or a class for expanded clones.

D gene	clone size	V gene	J gene	CDR3 DNA	CDR3 protein
TRBD1	NA	TRBV9	TRBJ1-1	TGTGCCAGCAGCCCCGATCCAGGGGGAGCTTTCTTT	CASSPDPGGAFF
TRBD2	few	TRBV4-1	TRBJ2-7	TGCGCCAGCAGCCACCGGACTAGCGGATCCTACGAGCAGTACTTC	CASSHRTSGSYEQYF
NA	NA	TRBV19	TRBJ2-3	TGTGCCAGTAGTATAGGTTTCTGGACTAGCACAGATACGCAGTATTTT	CASSIGFWTSTDTQYF
NA	NA	TRBV4-2	TRBJ2-2	TGTGCCAGCAGCCAAGATGACCAGATCGGCACCGGGGAGCTGTTTTTT	CASSQDDQIGTGELFF
NA	NA	TRBV7-9	TRBJ1-1	TGTGCCAGCAGCTTAGTTGGGGCGATGAACACTGAAGCTTTCTTT	CASSLVGAMNTEAFF
NA	NA	TRBV16	TRBJ2-7	TGTGCCAGCAGCCAATTGGCCGAAAACTACGAGCAGTACTTC	CASSQLAENYEQYF
NA	NA	TRBV25-1	TRBJ1-2	TGTGCTTCACAGGGAAGTAGGGTTGGCTACACCTTC	CASQGSRVGYTF
NA	NA	TRBV4-1	TRBJ2-7	TGCGCCAGCAGCCAAGAGTGGGGTTCGGGAGAGCAGTACTTC	CASSQEWGSGEQYF
TRBD1	NA	TRBV9	TRBJ2-7	TGTGCCAGCAGCCGTCCCGGGACAGGGGTTGGTATCTACGAGCAGTACTTC	CASSRPGTGVGIYEQYF
TRBD2	NA	TRBV6-5	TRBJ2-7	TGTGCCAGCAGTTATACTAGCGGGAGTCGCGACGAGCAGTACTTC	CASSYTSGSRDEQYF
TRBD2	NA	TRBV29-1	TRBJ2-5	TGCAGCGTCTTCGGACTAGCGGGGTCAGAGACCCAGTACTTC	CSVFGLAGSETQYF
NA	NA	TRBV5-1	TRBJ2-7	TGCGCCAGCTTTCCAGGGCCTATGGGTTCAGGCGAGCAGTACTTC	CASFPGPMGSGEQYF
NA	NA	TRBV4-1	TRBJ2-1	TGCGCCAGCAGCCAACTGTTGGCAGACTTCTACAATGAGCAGTTCTTC	CASSQLLADFYNEQFF
NA	NA	TRBV10-1	TRBJ1-3	TGCGCCAGCAGTGAAGCAAGTGGAAACACCATATATTTT	CASSEASGNTIYF
TRBD1	NA	TRBV7-9	TRBJ2-7	TGTGCCAGCAGCTACTCCGGGACAGGGGGCGAGCAGTACTTC	CASSYSGTGGEQYF
NA	NA	TRBV12-5	TRBJ2-1	TGTGCTAGTCCTTGGGGGAATGAGCAGTTCTTC	CASPWGNEQFF
TRBD1	NA	TRBV9	TRBJ2-2	TGTGCCAGCAGGCGGACAGGGGGTTCCGGGGAGCTGTTTTTT	CASRRTGGSGELFF
TRBD2	NA	TRBV19	TRBJ2-1	TGTGCCAGTAGTAAGGGACTAGCGGTCCCCTACAATGAGCAGTTCTTC	CASSKGLAVPYNEQFF
TRBD1	NA	TRBV19	TRBJ2-1	TGTGCCAGTACCCCGGACAGGGGTCTATACAATGAGCAGTTCTTC	CASTPDRGLYNEQFF
NA	NA	TRBV2	TRBJ1-2	TGTGCCAGCAGTGAAGTGACCCCTGGGAGGGGGTGGTTTGGCTACACCTTC	CASSEVTPGRGWFGYTF
NA	NA	TRBV27	TRBJ2-1	TGTGCCAGCAACGAGGGATTACCTTCCTACAATGAGCAGTTCTTC	CASNEGLPSYNEQFF
NA	once	TRBV9	TRBJ2-2	TGTGCCAGCAGCGTAGCGCGAGTCGGCGGGGAGCTGTTTTTT	CASSVARVGGELFF
NA	NA	TRBV4-1	TRBJ1-6	TGCGCCAGCAGCCAAGAAGGACTAGCCCTACCCCTCCACTTT	CASSQEGLALPLHF
NA	once	TRBV29-1	TRBJ2-7	TGCAGCGTTGAGTACCTTTACGAGCAGTACTTC	CSVEYLYEQYF
NA	NA	TRBV2	TRBJ1-1	TGTGCCAGCAGATTCAGTGACGTATTGAACACTGAAGCTTTCTTT	CASRFSDVLNTEAFF
NA	NA	TRBV27	TRBJ1-2	TGTGCCAGCACCCATGACAGGACACATCCCTATGGCTACACCTTC	CASTHDRTHPYGYTF
NA	NA	TRBV5-1	TRBJ1-1	TGCGCCAGCAGCCCGTGGGGACAGAACACTGAAGCTTTCTTT	CASSPWGQNTEAFF
NA	NA	TRBV7-6	TRBJ2-7	TGTGCCAGCAGCCTTGGGACACCAGCTTTCGAGCAGTACTTC	CASSLGTPAFEQYF
TRBD2	NA	TRBV7-3	TRBJ2-6	TGTGCCAGCAGCTCCCAGGGCGGGAGCTCTGGGGCCAACGTCCTGACTTTC	CASSSQGGSSGANVLTF
NA	NA	TRBV4-1	TRBJ1-1	TGCGCCAGCAGCCCCGGTCGGGGGTCTGAAGCTTTCTTT	CASSPGRGSEAFF
NA	NA	TRBV4-1	TRBJ1-1	TGCGCCAGCAGCGTCCCAGGGAACACTGAAGCTTTCTTT	CASSVPGNTEAFF
TRBD2	NA	TRBV5-8	TRBJ2-5	TGTGCCAGCACCACGCGAGAACGGGGGGTAGAAGAGACCCAGTACTTC	CASTTRERGVEETQYF
NA	NA	TRBV5-1	TRBJ1-1	TGCGCCAGCAGCGCGGGACCGGGCCGGGAAAGGTTTTCGGAGTACACTGAAGCTTTCTTT	CASSAGPGRERFSEYTEAFF
TRBD2	NA	TRBV5-4	TRBJ2-1	TGTGCCAGCAGCTTGGGCGGGAGGAGCTCCTACAATGAGCAGTTCTTC	CASSLGGRSSYNEQFF
TRBD2	NA	TRBV4-1	TRBJ2-7	TGCGCCAGCAGCCTTAGCGGGAGAGGGGCCTACGAGCAGTACTTC	CASSLSGRGAYEQYF
TRBD2	once	TRBV6-6	TRBJ2-1	TGTGCCAGCAAAACGCGGGAGGCTGGTTACAATGAGCAGTTCTTC	CASKTREAGYNEQFF